This T cell receptor beta chain was identified in a study of T-cell reconstitution after alpha-beta-depleted transplantation in children. It was with unique molecular identifiers that the TCRbeta library was prepared. TCRdb analysed the PCR reads with MiXCR anew, one entry per CDR3 protein. The table has some 490,000 distinct CDR3 sequences, approximately 12% seen once. CDR3 length: 13 amino acids. Germline values: CDR1 DFQATT, CDR2 SNEGSKA (reference sequence). V was cut by 6 bases and J by 5 bases, with 13 bases left in between. This clonotype was observed many times. The chain employs TRBV20-1 and TRBJ1-4; D gene ambiguous. The receptor was derived from a human donor who donated a stem cell graft to a child with combined immunodeficiency. The starting material was PBMCs from the stem cell graft donor, obtained from the stem cell graft. As DNA, the CDR3 is TGCAGTGCCGTCAGGCTCCCAAATGAAAAACTGTTTTTT. Translated: CSAVRLPNEKLFF.